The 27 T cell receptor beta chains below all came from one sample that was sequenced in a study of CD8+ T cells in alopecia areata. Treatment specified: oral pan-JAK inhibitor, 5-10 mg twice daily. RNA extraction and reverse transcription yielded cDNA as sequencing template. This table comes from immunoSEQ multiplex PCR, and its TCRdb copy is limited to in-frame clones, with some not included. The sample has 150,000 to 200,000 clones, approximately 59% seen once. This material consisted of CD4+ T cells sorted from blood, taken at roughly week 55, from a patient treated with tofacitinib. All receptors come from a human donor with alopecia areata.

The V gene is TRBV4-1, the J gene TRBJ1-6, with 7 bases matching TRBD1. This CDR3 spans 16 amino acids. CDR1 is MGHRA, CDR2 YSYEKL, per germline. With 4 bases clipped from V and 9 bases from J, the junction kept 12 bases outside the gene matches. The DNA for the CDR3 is TGCGCCAGCAGCCCCGGACAGGCTACGGCTAGTTCACCCCTCCACTTT. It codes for CASSPGQATASSPLHF.

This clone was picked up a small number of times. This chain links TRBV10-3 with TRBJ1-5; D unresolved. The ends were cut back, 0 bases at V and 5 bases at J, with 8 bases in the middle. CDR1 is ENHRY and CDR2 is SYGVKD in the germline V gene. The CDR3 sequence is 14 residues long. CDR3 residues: CAISESRADQPQHF. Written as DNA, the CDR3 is TGTGCCATCAGTGAGTCGAGGGCGGATCAGCCCCAGCATTTT.

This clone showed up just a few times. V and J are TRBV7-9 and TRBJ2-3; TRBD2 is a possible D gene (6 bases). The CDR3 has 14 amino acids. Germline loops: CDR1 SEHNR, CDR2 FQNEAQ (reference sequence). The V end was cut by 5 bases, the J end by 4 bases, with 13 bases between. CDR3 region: CASSRLGSSDTQYF. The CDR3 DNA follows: TGTGCCAGCAGCAGACTAGGTTCGTCAGATACGCAGTATTTT.

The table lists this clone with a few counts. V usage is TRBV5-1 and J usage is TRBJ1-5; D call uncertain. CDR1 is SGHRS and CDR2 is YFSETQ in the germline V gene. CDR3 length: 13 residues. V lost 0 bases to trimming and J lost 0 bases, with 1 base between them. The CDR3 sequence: CASSLDSNQPQHF. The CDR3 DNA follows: TGCGCCAGCAGCTTGGATAGCAATCAGCCCCAGCATTTT.

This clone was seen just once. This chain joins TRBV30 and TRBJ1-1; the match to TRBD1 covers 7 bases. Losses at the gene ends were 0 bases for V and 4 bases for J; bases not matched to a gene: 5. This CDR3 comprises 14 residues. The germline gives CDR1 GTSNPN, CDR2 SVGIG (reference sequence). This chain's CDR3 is CAWSVQGSRTEAFF. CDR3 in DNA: TGTGCCTGGAGTGTACAGGGGTCGCGCACTGAAGCTTTCTTT. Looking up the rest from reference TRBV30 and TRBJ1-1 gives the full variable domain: SQTIHQWPATLVQPVGSPLSLECTVEGTSNPNLYWYRQAAGRGLQLLFYSVGIGQISSEVPQNLSASRPQDRQFILSSKKLLLSDSGFYLCAWSVQGSRTEAFFGQGTRLTVV.

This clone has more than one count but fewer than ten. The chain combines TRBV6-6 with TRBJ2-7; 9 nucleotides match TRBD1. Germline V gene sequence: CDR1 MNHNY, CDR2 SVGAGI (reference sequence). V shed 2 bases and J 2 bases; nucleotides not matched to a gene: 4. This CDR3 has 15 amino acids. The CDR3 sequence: CASSYQGQGPYEQYF. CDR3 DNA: TGTGCCAGCAGTTACCAGGGACAGGGACCCTACGAGCAGTACTTC.

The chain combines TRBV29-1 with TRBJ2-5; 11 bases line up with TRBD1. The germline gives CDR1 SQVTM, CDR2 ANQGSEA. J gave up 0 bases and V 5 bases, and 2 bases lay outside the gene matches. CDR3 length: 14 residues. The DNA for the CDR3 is TGCAGCGTTTGGGACAGGGGGTACCAAGAGACCCAGTACTTC. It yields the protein CSVWDRGYQETQYF.

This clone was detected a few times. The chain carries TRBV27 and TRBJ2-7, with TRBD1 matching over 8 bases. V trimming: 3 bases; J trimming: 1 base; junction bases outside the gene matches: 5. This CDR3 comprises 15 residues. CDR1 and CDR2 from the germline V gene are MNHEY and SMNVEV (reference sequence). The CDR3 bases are TGTGCCAGCAGTTTCCACGACAGGGGTTCCTACGAGCAGTACTTC. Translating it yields CASSFHDRGSYEQYF.

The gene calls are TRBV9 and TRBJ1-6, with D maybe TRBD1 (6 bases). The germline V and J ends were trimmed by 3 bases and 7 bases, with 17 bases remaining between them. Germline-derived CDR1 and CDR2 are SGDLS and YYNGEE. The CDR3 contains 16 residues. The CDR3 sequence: CASSAGVRGGNSPLHF. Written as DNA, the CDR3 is TGTGCCAGCAGCGCGGGGGTCAGGGGAGGAAATTCACCCCTCCACTTT.

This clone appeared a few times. CDR3 DNA: TGTGCCAGCAGTTACTCTCTGTTCTTTGGCTACACCTTC. Its translation is CASSYSLFFGYTF. V usage is TRBV6-5 and J usage is TRBJ1-2; no clear D gene. From germline, CDR1 is MNHEY and CDR2 SVGAGI. V lost 0 bases and J 7 bases, leaving 9 bases between the germline ends. The CDR3 is 13 amino acids.

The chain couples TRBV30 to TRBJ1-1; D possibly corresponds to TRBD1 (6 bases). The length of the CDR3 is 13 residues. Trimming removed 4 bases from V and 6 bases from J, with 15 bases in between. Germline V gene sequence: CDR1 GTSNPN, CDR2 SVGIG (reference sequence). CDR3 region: CAWIQGDRAEAFF. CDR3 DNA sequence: TGTGCCTGGATACAGGGAGATCGGGCTGAAGCTTTCTTT.

The CDR3 DNA is TGTGCCAGCAGCGTAAGCGCGGCTAGCGGGGCCCAAGAGACCCAGTACTTC. This encodes CASSVSAASGAQETQYF. The rearrangement links TRBV9 to TRBJ2-5, with 9 nucleotides matching TRBD2. V lost 1 base and J lost 1; bases outside the gene matches: 8. CDR1 is SGDLS and CDR2 is YYNGEE in the germline V gene. This CDR3 is 17 amino acids long. The entire variable domain, with the rest obtained from reference TRBV9 and TRBJ2-5, is as follows: DSGVTQTPKHLITATGQRVTLRCSPRSGDLSVYWYQQSLDQGLQFLIQYYNGEERAKGNILERFSAQQFPDLHSELNLSSLELGDSALYFCASSVSAASGAQETQYFGPGTRLLVL.

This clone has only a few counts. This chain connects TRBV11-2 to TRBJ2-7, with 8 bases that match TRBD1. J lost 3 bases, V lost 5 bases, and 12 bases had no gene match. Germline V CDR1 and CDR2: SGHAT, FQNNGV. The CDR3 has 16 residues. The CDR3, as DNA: TGTGCCAGCAGCCCGGGACAGGTCGGAGGAGGCTACGAGCAGTACTTC. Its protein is CASSPGQVGGGYEQYF.

The CDR3, as DNA: TGTGCCAGCAGCTTATCGGACAGGCCAACACCCCTCCACTTT. This gives the protein CASSLSDRPTPLHF. The chain couples TRBV11-1 to TRBJ1-6; 7 bases fit TRBD1. Germline loops: CDR1 SGHAT, CDR2 FQDESV (reference sequence). Trimming took 2 bases from V and 11 from J; bases not matched to a gene: 6. This CDR3 has 14 amino acids.

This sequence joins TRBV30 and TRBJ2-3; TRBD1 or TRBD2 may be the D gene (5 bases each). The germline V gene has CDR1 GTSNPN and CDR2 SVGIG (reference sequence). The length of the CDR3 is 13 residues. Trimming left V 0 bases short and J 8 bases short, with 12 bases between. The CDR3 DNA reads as TGTGCCTGGAGTGTAGGGGCGGGCGGTACGCAGTATTTT. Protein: CAWSVGAGGTQYF.

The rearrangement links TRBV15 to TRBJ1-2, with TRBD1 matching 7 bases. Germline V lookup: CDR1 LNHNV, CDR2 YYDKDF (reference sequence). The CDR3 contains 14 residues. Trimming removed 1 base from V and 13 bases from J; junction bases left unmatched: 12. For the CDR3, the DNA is TGTGCCACCAGCAGAGGGGGGACAGCGGACTTTTTCACCTTC. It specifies CATSRGGTADFFTF.

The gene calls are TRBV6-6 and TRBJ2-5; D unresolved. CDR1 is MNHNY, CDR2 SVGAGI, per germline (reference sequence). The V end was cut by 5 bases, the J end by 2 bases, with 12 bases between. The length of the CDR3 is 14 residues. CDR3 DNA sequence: TGTGCCAGCAGTGTCCTTACTAATCAAGAGACCCAGTACTTC. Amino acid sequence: CASSVLTNQETQYF.

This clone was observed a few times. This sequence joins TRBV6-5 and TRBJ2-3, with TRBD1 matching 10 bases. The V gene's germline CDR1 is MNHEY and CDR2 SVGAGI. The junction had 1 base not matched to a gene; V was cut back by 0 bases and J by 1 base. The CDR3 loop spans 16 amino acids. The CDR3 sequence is CASSYSGTGGTDTQYF. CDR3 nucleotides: TGTGCCAGCAGTTACTCGGGGACAGGGGGCACAGATACGCAGTATTTT.

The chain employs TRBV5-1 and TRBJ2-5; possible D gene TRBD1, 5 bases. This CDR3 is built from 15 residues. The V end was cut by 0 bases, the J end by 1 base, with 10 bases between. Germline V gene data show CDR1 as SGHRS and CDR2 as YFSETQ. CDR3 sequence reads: CASSLGQPFQETQYF. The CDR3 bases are TGCGCCAGCAGCTTGGGACAGCCATTCCAAGAGACCCAGTACTTC.

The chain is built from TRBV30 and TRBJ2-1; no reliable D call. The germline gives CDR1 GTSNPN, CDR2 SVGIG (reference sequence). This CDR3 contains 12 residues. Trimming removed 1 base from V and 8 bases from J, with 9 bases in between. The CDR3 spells CAWSALGYEQFF. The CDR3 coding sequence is TGTGCCTGGAGTGCACTGGGTTATGAGCAGTTCTTC.

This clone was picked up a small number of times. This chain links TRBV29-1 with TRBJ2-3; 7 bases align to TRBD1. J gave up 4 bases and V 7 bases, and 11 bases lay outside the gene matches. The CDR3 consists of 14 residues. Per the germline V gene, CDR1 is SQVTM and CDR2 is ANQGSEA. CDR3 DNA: TGCAGCGAGAGGGACAGCGGTGTATCAGATACGCAGTATTTT. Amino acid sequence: CSERDSGVSDTQYF.

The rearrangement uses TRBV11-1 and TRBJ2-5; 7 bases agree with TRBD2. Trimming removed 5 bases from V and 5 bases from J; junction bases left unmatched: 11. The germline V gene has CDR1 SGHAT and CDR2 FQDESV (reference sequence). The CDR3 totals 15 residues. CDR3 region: CASSQKWRESETQYF. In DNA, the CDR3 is TGTGCCAGCAGCCAAAAGTGGCGGGAGAGTGAGACCCAGTACTTC.

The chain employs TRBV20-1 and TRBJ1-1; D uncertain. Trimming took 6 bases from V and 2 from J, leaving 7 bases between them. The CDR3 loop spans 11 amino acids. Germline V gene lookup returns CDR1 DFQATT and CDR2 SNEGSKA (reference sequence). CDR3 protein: CSAQTNTEAFF. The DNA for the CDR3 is TGCAGTGCACAAACCAACACTGAAGCTTTCTTT.

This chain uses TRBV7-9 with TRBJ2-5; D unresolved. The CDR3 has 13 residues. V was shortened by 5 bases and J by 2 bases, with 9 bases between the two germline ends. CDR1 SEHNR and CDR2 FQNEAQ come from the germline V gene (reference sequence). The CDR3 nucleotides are TGTGCCAGCAGCCGACCAAGTCAAGAGACCCAGTACTTC. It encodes CASSRPSQETQYF.

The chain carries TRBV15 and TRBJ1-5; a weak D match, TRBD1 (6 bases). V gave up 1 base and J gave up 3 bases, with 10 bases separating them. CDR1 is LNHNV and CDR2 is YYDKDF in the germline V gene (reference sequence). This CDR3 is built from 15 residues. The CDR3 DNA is TGTGCCACCAGCAGAGGACAGGTGCCCAATCAGCCCCAGCATTTT. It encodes CATSRGQVPNQPQHF.

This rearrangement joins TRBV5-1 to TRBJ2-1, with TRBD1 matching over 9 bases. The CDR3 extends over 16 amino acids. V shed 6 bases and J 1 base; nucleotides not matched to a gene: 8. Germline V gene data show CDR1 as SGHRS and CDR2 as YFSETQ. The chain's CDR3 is CASIDTGGASYNEQFF. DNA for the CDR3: TGCGCCAGCATCGATACAGGGGGCGCATCCTACAATGAGCAGTTCTTC.

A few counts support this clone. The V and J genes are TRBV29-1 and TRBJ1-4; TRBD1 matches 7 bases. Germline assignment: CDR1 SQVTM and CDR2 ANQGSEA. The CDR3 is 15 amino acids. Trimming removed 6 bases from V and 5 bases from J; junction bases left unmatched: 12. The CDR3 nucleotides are TGCAGCGTCCCCTCTACAGGGGCGGGGAATGAAAAACTGTTTTTT. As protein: CSVPSTGAGNEKLFF.